This T cell receptor (beta chain) is from a study of blood T cell repertoires in COVID-19. The table lists this clone with a few counts. As handled by the study authors: Amplification with reference gene primers provided the estimates of nucleated cell counts. The protocol was immunoSEQ multiplex PCR, while the TCRdb copy is restricted to in-frame clones and leaves out a portion. Clonal size and the V and J genes are those of that table, whereas D and trimming came from the DNA. Of about 40,000 clones listed, roughly 90% are singletons. Sequencing input: peripheral blood. This sequence originates from a human donor in a cohort sampled during active COVID-19.

CDR3 nucleotide sequence: TGTGCCAGCAGGCCCGGAGGCAATCAGCCCCAGCATTTT. Protein product: CASRPGGNQPQHF. The V and J genes are TRBV27 and TRBJ1-5; D not resolved. The CDR3 consists of 13 residues. Germline CDR1 MNHEY, CDR2 SMNVEV (reference sequence). Trimming shortened V by 6 bases and J by 2 bases, and 8 bases separated the two germline ends.